These 9 T cell receptor beta chains were all obtained from the same sample, sequenced in a study of T cell responses to AZD1222 COVID-19 vaccine. Sequencing was performed with immunoSEQ multiplex PCR; in TCRdb, only in-frame clones are kept and a portion is missing. The table has approximately 120,000 clones, nearly 90% seen once. The source was peripheral blood, collected on day 0 of MenACWY control vaccination. The receptors were gathered from an adult in good health.

With respect to this clone: The germline gene is not matched at one end of the junction; a read error may be the cause. The rearrangement uses TRBV7-7 and TRBJ2-1, with a tentative D call TRBD2 (5 bases). The CDR3 runs to 13 residues. Germline CDR1 reads SSHAT; CDR2 reads FNYEAQ (reference sequence). This CDR3 is CASSLAGGGEQFF. CDR3 DNA: TGTGCTAGCAGCTTAGCCGGAGGCGGTGAGCAGTTCTTC.

The V and J genes are TRBV18 and TRBJ1-1, with no clear D. Trimming took 5 bases from V and 0 from J, leaving 13 bases between them. CDR1 KGHSH and CDR2 LQKENI come from the germline V gene. This CDR3 is 15 amino acids long. The CDR3 sequence: CASSTRGGVNTEAFF. DNA of the CDR3: TGTGCCAGCTCAACACGGGGAGGCGTGAACACTGAAGCTTTCTTT. The full variable domain, with the rest looked up from reference TRBV18 and TRBJ1-1, is NAGVMQNPRHLVRRRGQEARLRCSPMKGHSHVYWYRQLPEEGLKFMVYLQKENIIDESGMPKERFSAEFPKEGPSILRIQQVVRGDSAAYFCASSTRGGVNTEAFFGQGTRLTVV.

The genes are TRBV9 and TRBJ1-1; unclear D gene. The CDR3 loop spans 14 amino acids. V lost 0 bases and J lost 5, with 11 bases in between. Germline CDR1 is SGDLS and CDR2 is YYNGEE. The DNA for the CDR3 is TGTGCCAGCAGCGTAGCGTGGGGAGGGACTGAAGCTTTCTTT. The encoded protein is CASSVAWGGTEAFF.

The J gene is TRBJ2-7, the V gene TRBV28; D possibly corresponds to TRBD1 (6 bases). V was shortened by 6 bases and J by 3 bases, with 24 bases between the two germline ends. The CDR3 loop spans 17 amino acids. Per germline, CDR1 MDHEN and CDR2 SYDVKM. The CDR3 here is CASRGRGSPRRIYEQYF. Here the CDR3 DNA reads TGTGCCAGCAGGGGCAGGGGTTCGCCCCGCCGGATCTACGAGCAGTACTTC.

The genes are TRBV28 and TRBJ1-4; tentatively, D is TRBD1 (5 bases). The CDR3 covers 16 residues. V lost 7 bases, J lost 0 bases, and 15 bases lay in between. CDR1 MDHEN and CDR2 SYDVKM come from the germline V gene. The CDR3 DNA reads TGTGCCAGCACCCCGGGACCTCTTGCAACTAATGAAAAACTGTTTTTT. Translated, it gives CASTPGPLATNEKLFF.

Of note for this clone: Other nucleotide sequences from this sample produce the same CDR3. The rearrangement uses TRBV19 and TRBJ1-1; the match to TRBD1 covers 7 bases. The CDR3 has 13 amino acids. CDR1 and CDR2 from the germline V gene are LNHDA and SQIVND (reference sequence). J was trimmed by 3 bases and V by 5 bases; bases with no gene match: 3. CDR3 amino acids: CASSSTGDTEAFF. The DNA for the CDR3 is TGTGCCAGTAGTTCCACAGGGGACACTGAAGCTTTCTTT.

The CDR3 loop reads CASSMASTNEKLFF. In DNA form, the CDR3 reads TGCGCCAGCAGTATGGCCTCAACTAATGAAAAACTGTTTTTT. The V gene is TRBV4-3, the J gene TRBJ1-4; D is uncertain. From germline, CDR1 is LGHNA and CDR2 YSLEER. Between the trimmed V and J ends, which lost 6 bases and 0 bases, there was a span of 8 bases. The CDR3 runs to 14 residues.

The rearrangement uses TRBV20-1 and TRBJ1-2; the D gene is possibly TRBD1 (6 bases). Germline CDR1 is DFQATT and CDR2 is SNEGSKA (reference sequence). The germline V and J ends were trimmed by 3 bases and 4 bases, with 9 bases remaining between them. The CDR3 spans 12 residues. The CDR3 is CSASVGGYGYTF. The CDR3 DNA sequence: TGCAGTGCTAGTGTAGGGGGCTATGGCTACACCTTC.

The chain is built from TRBV4-1 and TRBJ2-5; 7 bases fit TRBD1. The CDR3 has 14 residues. V gave up 1 base and J gave up 3 bases; unmatched junction bases: 2. Germline-derived CDR1 and CDR2 are MGHRA and YSYEKL. CDR3: CASSQGDREETQYF. The CDR3 DNA is TGCGCCAGCAGCCAAGGCGACAGGGAAGAGACCCAGTACTTC.